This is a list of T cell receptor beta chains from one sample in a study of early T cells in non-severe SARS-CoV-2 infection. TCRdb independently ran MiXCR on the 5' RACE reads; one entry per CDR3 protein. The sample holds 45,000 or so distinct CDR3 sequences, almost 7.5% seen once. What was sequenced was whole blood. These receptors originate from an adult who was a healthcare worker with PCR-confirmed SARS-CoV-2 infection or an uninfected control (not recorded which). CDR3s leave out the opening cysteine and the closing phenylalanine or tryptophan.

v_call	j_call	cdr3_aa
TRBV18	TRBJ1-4	ASSPGTPGQATNEKLF
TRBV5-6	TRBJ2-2	ASSLVGANTGELF
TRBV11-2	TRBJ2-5	ASSRQGLETQY
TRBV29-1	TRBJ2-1	SAGGPYNTYNEQF
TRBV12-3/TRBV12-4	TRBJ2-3	ASSFGGGTDTQY
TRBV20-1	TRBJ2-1	SARDPGGYNEQF
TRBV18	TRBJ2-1	ASSPPYGENEQF
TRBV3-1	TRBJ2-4	ASSHGGINIQY
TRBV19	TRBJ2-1	ASSYLSGTYNEQF
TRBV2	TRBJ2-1	ASSGSAGYNEQF
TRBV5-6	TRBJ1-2	ASSTGGWGYGYT
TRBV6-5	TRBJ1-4	ASSYSTGGEKLF
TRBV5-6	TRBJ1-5	VSSYGEAGIQPQH
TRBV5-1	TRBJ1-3	ASSVNLGDSSGNTIY
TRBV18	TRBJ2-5	ASSPPYSSQGRETQY
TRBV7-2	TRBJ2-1	ASSLDRNNEQF
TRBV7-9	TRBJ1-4	ASSLLGQGNEKLF
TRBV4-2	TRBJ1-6	ASSQVSYNSPLH
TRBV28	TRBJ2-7	ASSPQGAPSTYEQY
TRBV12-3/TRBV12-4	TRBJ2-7	ASSFGQGHEQY
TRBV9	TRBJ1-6	ASSLPDSPLH
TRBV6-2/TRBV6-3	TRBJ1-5	ASGPNLWQPQH
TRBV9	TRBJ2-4	ASSPRDRENIQY
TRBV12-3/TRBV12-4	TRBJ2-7	ASSFAGTYEQY
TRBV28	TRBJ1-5	ASSLPRDHGGQPQH
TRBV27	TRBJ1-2	ASRPIPGQVHGYT
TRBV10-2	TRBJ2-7	ASNPGPTAYEQY
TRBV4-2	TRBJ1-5	ASSQGGGDQPQH
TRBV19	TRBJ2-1	ASAPVSYNEQF
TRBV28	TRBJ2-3	ASRPQRERSGTDTQY
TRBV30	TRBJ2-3	AWSATGGKDTQY
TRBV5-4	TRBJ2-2	ASSHGLFSVTTNTGELF
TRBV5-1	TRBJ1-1	ASRELSVGDTEAF
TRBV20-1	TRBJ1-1	SARVPGVNTEAF
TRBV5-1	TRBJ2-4	ASSFDTPGNIQY
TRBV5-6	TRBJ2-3	ASSLGPGGQHTQY
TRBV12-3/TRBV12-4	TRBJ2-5	ASMRETQY
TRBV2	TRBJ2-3	ASSGITADTQY
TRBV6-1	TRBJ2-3	ASSIESTDTQY
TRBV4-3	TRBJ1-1	ASSLLPTGNMNTEAF
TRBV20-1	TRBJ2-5	SARPLGTGGAQY
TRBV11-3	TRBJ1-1	ASSLDFSTEAF
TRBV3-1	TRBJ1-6	ASSQEQGPPYNSPLH
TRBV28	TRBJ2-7	ASSPFYEQY